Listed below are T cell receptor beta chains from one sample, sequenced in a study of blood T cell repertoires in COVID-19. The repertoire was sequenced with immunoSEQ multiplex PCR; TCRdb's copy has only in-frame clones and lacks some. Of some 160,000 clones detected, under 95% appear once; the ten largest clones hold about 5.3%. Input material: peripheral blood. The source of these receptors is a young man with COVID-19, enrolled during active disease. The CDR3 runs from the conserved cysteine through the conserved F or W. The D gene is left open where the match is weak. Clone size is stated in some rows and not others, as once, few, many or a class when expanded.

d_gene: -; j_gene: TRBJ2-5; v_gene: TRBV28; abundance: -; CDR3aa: CASSLERETQETQYF; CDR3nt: TGTGCCAGCAGTTTAGAACGGGAGACGCAAGAGACCCAGTACTTC
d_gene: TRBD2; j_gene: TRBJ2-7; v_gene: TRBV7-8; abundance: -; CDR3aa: CASRTSGSYEQYF; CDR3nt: TGTGCCAGCAGGACTAGCGGGAGCTACGAGCAGTACTTC
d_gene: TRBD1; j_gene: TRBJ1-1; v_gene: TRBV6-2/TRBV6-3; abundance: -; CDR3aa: CASSFQGANTEAFF; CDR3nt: TGTGCCAGCAGTTTTCAGGGGGCTAACACTGAAGCTTTCTTT
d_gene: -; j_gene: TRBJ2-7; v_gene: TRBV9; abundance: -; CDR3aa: CASSVASGQIYEQYF; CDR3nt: TGTGCCAGCAGCGTAGCCAGCGGACAGATCTACGAGCAGTACTTC
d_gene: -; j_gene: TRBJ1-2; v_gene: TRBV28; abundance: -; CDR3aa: CASSLMDRLSGNYGYTF; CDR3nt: TGTGCCAGCAGTCTAATGGACAGACTTTCTGGGAACTATGGCTACACCTTC
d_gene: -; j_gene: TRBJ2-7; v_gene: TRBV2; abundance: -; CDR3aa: CASTPTGTSYEQYF; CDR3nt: TGTGCCAGCACCCCGACAGGTACCTCCTACGAGCAGTACTTC
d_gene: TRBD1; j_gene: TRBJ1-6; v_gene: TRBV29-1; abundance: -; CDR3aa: CSVRDSYNSPLHF; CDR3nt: TGCAGCGTTAGGGACAGCTATAATTCACCCCTCCACTTT
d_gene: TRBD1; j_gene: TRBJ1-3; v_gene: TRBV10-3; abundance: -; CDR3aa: CAISPGTGTGNTIYF; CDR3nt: TGTGCCATCAGTCCCGGGACAGGGACTGGAAACACCATATATTTT
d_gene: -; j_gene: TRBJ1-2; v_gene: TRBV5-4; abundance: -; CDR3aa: CASSLPRGDYGYTF; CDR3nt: TGTGCCAGCAGCTTGCCCCGGGGGGACTATGGCTACACCTTC
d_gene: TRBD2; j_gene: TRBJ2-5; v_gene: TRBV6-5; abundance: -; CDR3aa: CASKEWREIGETQYF; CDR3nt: TGTGCCAGCAAGGAGTGGCGGGAGATAGGGGAGACCCAGTACTTC
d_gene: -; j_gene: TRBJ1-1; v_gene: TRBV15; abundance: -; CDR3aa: CATSRRTGFEYTEAFF; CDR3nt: TGTGCCACCAGCAGAAGAACAGGGTTTGAGTACACTGAAGCTTTCTTT
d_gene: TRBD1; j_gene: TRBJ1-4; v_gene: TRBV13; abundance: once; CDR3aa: CASSFSQGAGEKLFF; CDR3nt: TGTGCCAGCAGCTTTTCCCAGGGGGCGGGCGAAAAACTGTTTTTT
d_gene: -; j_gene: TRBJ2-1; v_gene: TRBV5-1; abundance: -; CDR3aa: CASSLTSSGTMSSYNEQFF; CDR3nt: TGCGCCAGCAGCTTGACGAGTTCCGGGACAATGAGCTCCTACAATGAGCAGTTCTTC
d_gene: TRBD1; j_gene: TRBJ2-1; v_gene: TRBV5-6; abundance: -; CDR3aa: CASSLSRTGLYNEQFF; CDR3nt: TGTGCCAGCAGCTTGAGTAGGACAGGGTTGTACAATGAGCAGTTCTTC
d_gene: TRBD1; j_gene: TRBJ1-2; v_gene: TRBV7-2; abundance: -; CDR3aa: CASTRGQNIYGYTF; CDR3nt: TGTGCCAGCACCCGGGGACAGAATATTTATGGCTACACCTTC
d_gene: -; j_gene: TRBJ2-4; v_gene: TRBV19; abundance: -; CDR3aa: CASSMNRVEYF; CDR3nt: TGTGCCAGTAGTATGAACAGGGTTGAGTACTTC
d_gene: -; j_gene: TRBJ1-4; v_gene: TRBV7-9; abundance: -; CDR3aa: CASGGGEKLFF; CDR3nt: TGTGCCAGTGGGGGAGGTGAAAAACTGTTTTTT
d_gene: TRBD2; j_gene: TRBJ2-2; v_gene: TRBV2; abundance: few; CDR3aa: CASSKGLAGGGTGELFF; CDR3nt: TGTGCCAGCAGTAAGGGACTAGCGGGAGGCGGCACCGGGGAGCTGTTTTTT
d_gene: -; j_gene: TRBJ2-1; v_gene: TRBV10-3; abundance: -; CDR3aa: CAISAAANEQFF; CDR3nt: TGTGCCATCAGTGCAGCGGCCAATGAGCAGTTCTTC
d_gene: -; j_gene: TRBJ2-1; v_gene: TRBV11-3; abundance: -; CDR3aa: CASSLGRIGGDEQFF; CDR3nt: TGTGCCAGCAGCTTAGGTCGTATTGGTGGAGATGAGCAGTTCTTC
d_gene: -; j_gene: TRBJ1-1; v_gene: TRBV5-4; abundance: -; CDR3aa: CASSLEDRGAFF; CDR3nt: TGTGCCAGCAGCTTGGAGGATCGGGGAGCTTTCTTT
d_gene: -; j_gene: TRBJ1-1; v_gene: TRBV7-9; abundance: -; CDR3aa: CASTPRVRETSEAFF; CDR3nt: TGTGCCAGCACCCCAAGAGTAAGGGAGACTTCTGAAGCTTTCTTT
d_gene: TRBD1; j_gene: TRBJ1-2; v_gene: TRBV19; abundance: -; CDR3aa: CASSMTGVGGYTF; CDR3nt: TGTGCCAGTAGTATGACAGGGGTCGGGGGCTACACCTTC
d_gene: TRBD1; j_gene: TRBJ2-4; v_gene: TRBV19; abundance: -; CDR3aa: CASSPQGGDIQYF; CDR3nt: TGTGCCAGTAGCCCACAGGGGGGAGACATTCAGTACTTC
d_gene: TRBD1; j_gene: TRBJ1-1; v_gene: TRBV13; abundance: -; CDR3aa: CASSLEGATEAFF; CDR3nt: TGTGCCAGCAGCTTAGAGGGGGCCACTGAAGCTTTCTTT
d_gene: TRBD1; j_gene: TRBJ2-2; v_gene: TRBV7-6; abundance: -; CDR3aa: CASSLAGTGPLTGELFF; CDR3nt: TGTGCCAGCAGCTTAGCGGGGACAGGGCCCCTTACCGGGGAGCTGTTTTTT
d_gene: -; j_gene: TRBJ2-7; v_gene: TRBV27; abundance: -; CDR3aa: CASSFRGAPSYEQYF; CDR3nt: TGTGCCAGCAGCTTCAGGGGGGCCCCCTCCTACGAGCAGTACTTC
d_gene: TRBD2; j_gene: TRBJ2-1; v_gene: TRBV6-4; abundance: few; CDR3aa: CASREVSRETYNEQFF; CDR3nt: TGTGCCAGCAGAGAAGTCTCGCGGGAGACGTACAATGAGCAGTTCTTC
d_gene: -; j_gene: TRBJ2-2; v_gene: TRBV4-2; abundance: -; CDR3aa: CASSQVFRGQKVSTGELFF; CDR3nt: TGTGCCAGCAGCCAAGTCTTCAGGGGTCAAAAAGTGAGCACCGGGGAGCTGTTTTTT
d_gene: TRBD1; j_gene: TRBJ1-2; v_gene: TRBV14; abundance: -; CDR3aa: CASSPRTGADYGYTF; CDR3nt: TGTGCCAGCAGCCCGAGGACAGGGGCAGACTATGGCTACACCTTC
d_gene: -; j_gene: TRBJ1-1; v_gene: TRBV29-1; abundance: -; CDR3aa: CSVFTDSGGLNTEAFF; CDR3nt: TGCAGCGTTTTTACTGACTCCGGAGGTTTGAACACTGAAGCTTTCTTT
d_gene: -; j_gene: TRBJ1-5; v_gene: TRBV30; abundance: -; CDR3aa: CAWSVGRLNQPQHF; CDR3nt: TGTGCCTGGAGTGTCGGCAGACTCAATCAGCCCCAGCATTTT
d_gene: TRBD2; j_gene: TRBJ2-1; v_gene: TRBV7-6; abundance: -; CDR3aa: CASSLESGSGYNEQFF; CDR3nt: TGTGCCAGCAGCTTAGAGAGCGGGAGTGGTTACAATGAGCAGTTCTTC
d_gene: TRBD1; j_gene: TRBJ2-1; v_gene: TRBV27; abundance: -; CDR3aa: CASRGDRGLNEQFF; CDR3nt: TGTGCCAGCAGGGGGGACAGGGGGCTTAATGAGCAGTTCTTC
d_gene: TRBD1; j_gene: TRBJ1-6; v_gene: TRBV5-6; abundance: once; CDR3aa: CASSLDRGVVYNSPLHF; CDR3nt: TGTGCCAGCAGCTTGGACAGGGGAGTAGTCTATAATTCACCCCTCCACTTT
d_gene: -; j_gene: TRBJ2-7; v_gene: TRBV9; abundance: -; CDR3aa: CASSPQGGEQYF; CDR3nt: TGTGCCAGCAGCCCCCAGGGTGGCGAGCAGTACTTC
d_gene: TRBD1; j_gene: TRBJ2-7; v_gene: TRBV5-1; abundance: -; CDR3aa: CASRDRINSYEQYF; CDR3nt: TGCGCCAGCCGGGACAGGATTAACTCCTACGAGCAGTACTTC
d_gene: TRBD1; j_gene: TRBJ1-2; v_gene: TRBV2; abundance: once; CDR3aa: CASSTHRGREGGYTF; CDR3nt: TGTGCCAGCAGCACCCACAGGGGGCGAGAAGGAGGCTACACCTTC
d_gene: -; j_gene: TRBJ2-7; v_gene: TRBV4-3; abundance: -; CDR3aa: CASSPTDSAYEQYF; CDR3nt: TGCGCCAGCAGCCCTACGGACAGCGCCTACGAGCAGTACTTC
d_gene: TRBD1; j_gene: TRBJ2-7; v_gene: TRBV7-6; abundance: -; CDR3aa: CASSPGQGPTYEQYF; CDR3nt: TGTGCCAGCAGCCCAGGACAGGGGCCAACCTACGAGCAGTACTTC
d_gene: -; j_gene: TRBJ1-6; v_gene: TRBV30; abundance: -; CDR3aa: CAWSVGGVNSPLHF; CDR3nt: TGTGCCTGGAGTGTAGGGGGGGTAAATTCACCCCTCCACTTT
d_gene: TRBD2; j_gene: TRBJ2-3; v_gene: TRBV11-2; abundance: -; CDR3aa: CASSLGTSLGTDTQYF; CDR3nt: TGTGCCAGCAGCTTGGGGACTAGCTTGGGAACAGATACGCAGTATTTT
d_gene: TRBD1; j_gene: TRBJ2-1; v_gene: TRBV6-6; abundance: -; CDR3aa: CASSRGQGGEQFF; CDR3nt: TGTGCCAGCAGTCGCGGACAGGGTGGTGAGCAGTTCTTC
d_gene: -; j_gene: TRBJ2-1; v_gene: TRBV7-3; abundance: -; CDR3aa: CASSLTSSPYNEQFF; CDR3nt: TGTGCCAGCAGCTTAACTAGCAGCCCCTACAATGAGCAGTTCTTC
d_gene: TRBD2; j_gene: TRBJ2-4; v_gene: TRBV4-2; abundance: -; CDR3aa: CASSQERLAGGPAKNIQYF; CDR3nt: TGTGCCAGCAGCCAAGAGAGGCTAGCGGGAGGGCCGGCCAAAAACATTCAGTACTTC
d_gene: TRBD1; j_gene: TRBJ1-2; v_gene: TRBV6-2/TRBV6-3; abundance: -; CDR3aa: CASSYTYRGSGYTF; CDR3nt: TGTGCCAGCAGTTACACTTACAGGGGGAGCGGCTACACCTTC
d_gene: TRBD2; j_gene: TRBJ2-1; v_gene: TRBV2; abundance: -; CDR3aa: CASLGEREGSSVF; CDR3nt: TGTGCCAGCCTAGGGGAGCGGGAGGGCTCCTCGGTCTTC
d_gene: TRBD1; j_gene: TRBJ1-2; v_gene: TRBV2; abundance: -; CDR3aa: CASSETGGSSYGYTF; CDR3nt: TGTGCCAGCAGTGAAACAGGGGGATCGAGCTATGGCTACACCTTC
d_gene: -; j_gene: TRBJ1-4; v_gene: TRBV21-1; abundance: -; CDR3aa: CASSWPGQNNEKLFF; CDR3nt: TGTGCCAGCAGCTGGCCGGGACAGAATAATGAAAAACTGTTTTTT
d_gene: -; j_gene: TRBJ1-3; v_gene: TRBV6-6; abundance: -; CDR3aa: CASSPIFRGLSGNTIYF; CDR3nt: TGTGCCAGCAGTCCCATTTTTAGGGGCCTCTCTGGAAACACCATATATTTT
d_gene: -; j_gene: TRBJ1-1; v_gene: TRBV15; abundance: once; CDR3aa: CATSRPTVPGAEAFF; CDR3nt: TGTGCCACCAGCAGACCTACGGTCCCCGGGGCTGAAGCTTTCTTT